This record concerns one TCR beta chain sequence. As processed by the authors: The assay estimated nucleated cells by amplifying reference gene primers. Sequencing was performed with immunoSEQ multiplex PCR; in TCRdb, only in-frame clones are kept and a portion is missing. V and J calls and clone size are given by that table; D and trimming were obtained from the DNA. The data hold approximately 290,000 clones, with over 75% observed a single time. The data originate from a study of blood T cell repertoires in COVID-19. Across the study: Sites across the United States, Italy and Spain contributed samples from acute and convalescent COVID-19. PBMCs, B-cell-depleted T cells, or T cells provided the cDNA or gDNA that made up the material.

Germline V gene lookup returns CDR1 SNHLY and CDR2 FYNNEI. Trimming removed 8 bases at V and 3 bases at J, with 28 bases between. The length of the CDR3 is 19 residues. Seattle cases were enrolled at active infection and followed longitudinally. The chain carries TRBV2 and TRBJ2-2; weak D call: TRBD2 (9 bases). The sequencing sample was made of peripheral blood. The receptor was derived from a human donor with COVID-19, enrolled during active disease. The donor label of this sample is uncertain. CDR3 DNA sequence: TGTGCCAGCGTCGGGACAGGAAAGTTCGCGGGAGGGGACACCGGGGAGCTGTTTTTT. It translates to CASVGTGKFAGGDTGELFF.